This TCR beta chain is from a study of CD8 T cells in ankylosing spondylitis. The CDR3 sequence is 17 residues long. Germline assignment: CDR1 SSHAT and CDR2 FNYEAQ (reference sequence). Study findings and constraints: Certain motif variants had earlier appeared in reactive arthritis synovial fluid and blood. Disease-linked clones had a CD8+ phenotype and relatively low frequency in peripheral blood. What appeared characteristic of ankylosing spondylitis blood was a TCR beta motif of several highly homologous variants.

Libraries of TCR beta came from quantitative 5'-RACE with molecular barcodes. TCRdb independently ran MiXCR on the 5' RACE reads; one entry per CDR3 protein. The sample yields almost 250,000 distinct CDR3 sequences, 32% seen once. Note on this clonotype: The antigen is undetermined. The junction departs from the called germline gene at one end, perhaps through a read error.

This receptor was obtained from a male donor with ankylosing spondylitis or in good health (not recorded which). The rearrangement links TRBV7-7 to TRBJ2-5; tentatively, D is TRBD1 (6 bases). The sequenced material came from blood, either unsorted or a sorted T cell fraction (not recorded which). CDR3 protein: CASSLLAPGHREETQYF. The DNA for the CDR3 is TGTGCTAGCAGCCTACTTGCCCCGGGACACAGAGAAGAGACCCAGTACTTC.